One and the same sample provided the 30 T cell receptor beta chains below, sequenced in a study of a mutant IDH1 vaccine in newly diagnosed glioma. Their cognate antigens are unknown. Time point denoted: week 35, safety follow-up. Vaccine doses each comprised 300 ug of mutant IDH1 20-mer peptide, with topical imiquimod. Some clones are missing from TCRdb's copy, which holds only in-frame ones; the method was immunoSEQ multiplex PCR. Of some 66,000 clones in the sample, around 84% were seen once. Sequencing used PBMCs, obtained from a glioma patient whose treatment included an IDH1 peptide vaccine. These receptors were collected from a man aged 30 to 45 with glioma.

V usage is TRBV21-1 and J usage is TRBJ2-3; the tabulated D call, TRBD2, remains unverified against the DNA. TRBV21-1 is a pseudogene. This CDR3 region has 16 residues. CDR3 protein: CASSKSGRDREDTQYF. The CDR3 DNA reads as TGTGCCAGCAGCAAAAGCGGGAGGGACAGGGAGGACACGCAGTATTTT.

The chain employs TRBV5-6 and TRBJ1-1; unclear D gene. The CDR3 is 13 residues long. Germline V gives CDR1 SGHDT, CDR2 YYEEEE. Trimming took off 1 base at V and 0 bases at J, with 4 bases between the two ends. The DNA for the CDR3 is TGTGCCAGCAGCTTGAGGGTGAACACTGAAGCTTTCTTT. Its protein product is CASSLRVNTEAFF. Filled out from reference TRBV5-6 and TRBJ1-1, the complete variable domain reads DAGVTQSPTHLIKTRGQQVTLRCSPKSGHDTVSWYQQALGQGPQFIFQYYEEEERQRGNFPDRFSGHQFPNYSSELNVNALLLGDSALYLCASSLRVNTEAFFGQGTRLTVV.

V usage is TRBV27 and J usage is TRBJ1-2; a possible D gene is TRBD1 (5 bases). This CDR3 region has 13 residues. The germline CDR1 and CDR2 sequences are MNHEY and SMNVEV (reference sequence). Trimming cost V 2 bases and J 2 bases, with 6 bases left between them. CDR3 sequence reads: CASSLEGNYGYTF. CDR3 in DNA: TGTGCCAGCAGTTTAGAGGGGAACTATGGCTACACCTTC.

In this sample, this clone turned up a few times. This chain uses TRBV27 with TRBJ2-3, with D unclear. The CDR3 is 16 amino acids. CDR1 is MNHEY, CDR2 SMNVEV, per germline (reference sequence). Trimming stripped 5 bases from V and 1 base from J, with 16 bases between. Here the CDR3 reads CASSQTPGRGTDTQYF. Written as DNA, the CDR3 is TGTGCCAGCAGTCAAACCCCGGGCAGAGGCACAGATACGCAGTATTTT.

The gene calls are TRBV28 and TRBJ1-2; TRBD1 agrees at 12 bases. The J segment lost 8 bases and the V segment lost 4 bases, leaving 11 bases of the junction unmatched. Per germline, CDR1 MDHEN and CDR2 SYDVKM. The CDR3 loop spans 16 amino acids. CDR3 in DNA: TGTGCCAGCAGTTACGGCCCGGGACAGGGGGCGCAGGGCTACACCTTC. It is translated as CASSYGPGQGAQGYTF.

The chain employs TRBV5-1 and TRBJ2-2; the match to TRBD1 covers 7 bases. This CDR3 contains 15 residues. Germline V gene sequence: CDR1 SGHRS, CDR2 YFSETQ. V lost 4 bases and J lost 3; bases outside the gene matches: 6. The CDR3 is CASSRGTAHTGELFF. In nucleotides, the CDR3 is TGCGCCAGCAGCCGTGGGACAGCGCACACCGGGGAGCTGTTTTTT. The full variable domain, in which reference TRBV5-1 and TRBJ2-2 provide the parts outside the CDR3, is KAGVTQTPRYLIKTRGQQVTLSCSPISGHRSVSWYQQTPGQGLQFLFEYFSETQRNKGNFPGRFSGRQFSNSRSEMNVSTLELGDSALYLCASSRGTAHTGELFFGEGSRLTVL.

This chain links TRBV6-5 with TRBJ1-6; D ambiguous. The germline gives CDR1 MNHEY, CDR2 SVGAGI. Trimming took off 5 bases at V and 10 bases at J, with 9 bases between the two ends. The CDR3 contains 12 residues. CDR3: CASSLGDSPLHF. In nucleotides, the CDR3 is TGTGCCAGCAGTCTGGGCGACTCACCCCTCCACTTT.

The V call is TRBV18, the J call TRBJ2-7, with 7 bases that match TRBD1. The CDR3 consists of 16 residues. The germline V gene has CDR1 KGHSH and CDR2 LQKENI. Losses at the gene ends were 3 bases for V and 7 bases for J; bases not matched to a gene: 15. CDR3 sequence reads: CASSPPGTAATREQYF. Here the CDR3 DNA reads TGTGCCAGCTCACCCCCAGGGACAGCCGCCACAAGAGAGCAGTACTTC.

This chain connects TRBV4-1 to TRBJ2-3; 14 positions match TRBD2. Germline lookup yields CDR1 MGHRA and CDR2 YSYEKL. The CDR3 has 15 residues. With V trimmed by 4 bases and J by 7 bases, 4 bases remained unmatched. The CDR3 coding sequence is TGCGCCAGCAGCCTTCGGACTAGCGGGGGGTATACGCAGTATTTT. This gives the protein CASSLRTSGGYTQYF.

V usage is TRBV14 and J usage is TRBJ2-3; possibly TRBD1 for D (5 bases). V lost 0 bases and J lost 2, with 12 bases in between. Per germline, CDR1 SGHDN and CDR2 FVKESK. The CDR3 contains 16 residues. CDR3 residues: CASSQEWGGYTDTQYF. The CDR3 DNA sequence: TGTGCCAGCAGCCAAGAATGGGGCGGATACACAGATACGCAGTATTTT.

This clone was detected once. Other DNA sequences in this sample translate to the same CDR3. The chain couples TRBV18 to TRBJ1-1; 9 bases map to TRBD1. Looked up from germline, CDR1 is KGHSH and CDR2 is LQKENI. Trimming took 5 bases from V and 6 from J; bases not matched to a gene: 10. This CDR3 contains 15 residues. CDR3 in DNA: TGTGCCAGCTCATCGGAACAGGGGGCGCGTCCTGAAGCTTTCTTT. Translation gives CASSSEQGARPEAFF.

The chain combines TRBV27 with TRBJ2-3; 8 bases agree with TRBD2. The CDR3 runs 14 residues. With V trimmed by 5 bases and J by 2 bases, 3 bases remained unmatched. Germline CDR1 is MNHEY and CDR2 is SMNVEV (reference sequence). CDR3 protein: CASSLGGATDTQYF. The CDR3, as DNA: TGTGCCAGCAGTCTCGGGGGGGCCACAGATACGCAGTATTTT.

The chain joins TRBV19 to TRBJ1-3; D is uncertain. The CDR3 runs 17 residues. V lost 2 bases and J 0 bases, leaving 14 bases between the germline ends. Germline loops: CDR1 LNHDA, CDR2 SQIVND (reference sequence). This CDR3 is CASSIQGGLTSGNTIYF. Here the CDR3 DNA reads TGTGCCAGTAGTATACAAGGAGGACTTACCTCTGGAAACACCATATATTTT.

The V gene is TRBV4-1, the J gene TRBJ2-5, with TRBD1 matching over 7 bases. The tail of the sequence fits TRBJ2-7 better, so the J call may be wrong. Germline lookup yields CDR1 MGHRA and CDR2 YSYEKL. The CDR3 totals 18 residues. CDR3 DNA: TGCGCCAGCAGCCAAGGGTCACGAACAGGGGCCAACTCCTACGAGCAGTACTTC. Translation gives CASSQGSRTGANSYEQYF.

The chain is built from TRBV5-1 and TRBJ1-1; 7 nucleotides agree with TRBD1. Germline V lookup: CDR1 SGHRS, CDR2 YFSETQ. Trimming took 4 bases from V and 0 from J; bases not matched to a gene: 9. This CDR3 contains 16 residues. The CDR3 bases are TGCGCCAGCAGCCTCCGGGACAGTCGATTGAACACTGAAGCTTTCTTT. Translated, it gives CASSLRDSRLNTEAFF. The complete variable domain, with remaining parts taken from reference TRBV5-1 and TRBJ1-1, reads KAGVTQTPRYLIKTRGQQVTLSCSPISGHRSVSWYQQTPGQGLQFLFEYFSETQRNKGNFPGRFSGRQFSNSRSEMNVSTLELGDSALYLCASSLRDSRLNTEAFFGQGTRLTVV.

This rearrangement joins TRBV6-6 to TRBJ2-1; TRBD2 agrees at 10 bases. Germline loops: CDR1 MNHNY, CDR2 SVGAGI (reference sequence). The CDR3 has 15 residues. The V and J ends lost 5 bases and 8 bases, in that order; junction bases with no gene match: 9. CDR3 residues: CASSPQAGGLDEQFF. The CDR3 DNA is TGTGCCAGCAGTCCGCAAGCGGGGGGGCTTGATGAGCAGTTCTTC.

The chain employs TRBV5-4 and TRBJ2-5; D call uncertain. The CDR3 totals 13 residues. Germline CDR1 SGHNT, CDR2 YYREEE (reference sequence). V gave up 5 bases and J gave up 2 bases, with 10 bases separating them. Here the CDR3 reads CASSRTIQETQYF. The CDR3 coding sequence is TGTGCCAGCAGTAGGACCATTCAAGAGACCCAGTACTTC.

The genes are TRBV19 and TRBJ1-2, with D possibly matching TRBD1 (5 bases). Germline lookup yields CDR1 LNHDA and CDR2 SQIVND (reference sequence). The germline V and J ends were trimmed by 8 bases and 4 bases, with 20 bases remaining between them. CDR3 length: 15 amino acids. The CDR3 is CASERGRGRTYGYTF. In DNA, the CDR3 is TGTGCCAGTGAAAGGGGCCGTGGACGGACCTATGGCTACACCTTC.

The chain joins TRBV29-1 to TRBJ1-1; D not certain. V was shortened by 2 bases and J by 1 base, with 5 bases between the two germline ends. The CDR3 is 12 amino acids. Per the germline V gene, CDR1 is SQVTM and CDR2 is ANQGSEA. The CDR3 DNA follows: TGCAGCGTTGAACGACAGAACACTGAAGCTTTCTTT. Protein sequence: CSVERQNTEAFF.

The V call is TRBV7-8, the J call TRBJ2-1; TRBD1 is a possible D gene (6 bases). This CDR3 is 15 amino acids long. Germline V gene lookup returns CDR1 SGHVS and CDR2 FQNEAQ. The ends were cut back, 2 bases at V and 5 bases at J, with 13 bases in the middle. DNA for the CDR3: TGTGCCAGCAGCTTAACTCAGGGGTCTAACAATGAGCAGTTCTTC. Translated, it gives CASSLTQGSNNEQFF.

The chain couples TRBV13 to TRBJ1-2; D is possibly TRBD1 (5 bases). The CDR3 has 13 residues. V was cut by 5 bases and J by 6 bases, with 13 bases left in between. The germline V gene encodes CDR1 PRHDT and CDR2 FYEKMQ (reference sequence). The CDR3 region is CASSIATTDGYTF. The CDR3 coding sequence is TGTGCCAGCAGCATTGCTACGACAGATGGCTACACCTTC. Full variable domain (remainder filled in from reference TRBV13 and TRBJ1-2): AAGVIQSPRHLIKEKRETATLKCYPIPRHDTVYWYQQGPGQDPQFLISFYEKMQSDKGSIPDRFSAQQFSDYHSELNMSSLELGDSALYFCASSIATTDGYTFGSGTRLTVV.

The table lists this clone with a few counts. The CDR3 reads CASRDGTGGRFDTEAFF. DNA for the CDR3: TGTGCCAGCAGGGACGGGACAGGGGGTCGGTTTGACACTGAAGCTTTCTTT. The J gene is TRBJ1-1, the V gene TRBV13; 11 bases are a match to TRBD1. The CDR3 has 17 residues. Germline values: CDR1 PRHDT, CDR2 FYEKMQ (reference sequence). Trimming cost V 6 bases and J 3 bases; bases outside gene matches: 12.

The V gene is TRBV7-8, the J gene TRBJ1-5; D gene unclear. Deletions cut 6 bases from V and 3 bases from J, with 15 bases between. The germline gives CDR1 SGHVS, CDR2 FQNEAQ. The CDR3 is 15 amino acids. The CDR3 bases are TGTGCCAGCAGTTTAAGTGAACAAATCAATCAGCCCCAGCATTTT. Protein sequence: CASSLSEQINQPQHF.

The CDR3 nucleotides are TGCGCCAGCAGCCTAGGACGGGGTGTTAGTGGCTACACCTTC. This translates into CASSLGRGVSGYTF. The chain employs TRBV4-1 and TRBJ1-2; no definite D call. V gave up 4 bases and J gave up 7 bases, with 16 bases separating them. The CDR3 totals 14 residues. CDR1 and CDR2 from the germline V gene are MGHRA and YSYEKL.

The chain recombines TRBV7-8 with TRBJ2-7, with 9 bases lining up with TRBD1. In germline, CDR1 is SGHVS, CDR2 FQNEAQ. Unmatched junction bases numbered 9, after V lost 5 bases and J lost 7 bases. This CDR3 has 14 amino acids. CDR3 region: CASSDRDRVGEQYF. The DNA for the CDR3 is TGTGCCAGCAGCGACCGGGACAGGGTCGGTGAGCAGTACTTC.

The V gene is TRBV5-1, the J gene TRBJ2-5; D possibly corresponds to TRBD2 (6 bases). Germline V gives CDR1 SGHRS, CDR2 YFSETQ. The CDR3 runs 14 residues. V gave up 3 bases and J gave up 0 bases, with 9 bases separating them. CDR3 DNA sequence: TGCGCCAGCAGCTCGGGGGTTAACCAAGAGACCCAGTACTTC. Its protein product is CASSSGVNQETQYF. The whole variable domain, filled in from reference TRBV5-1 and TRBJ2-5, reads KAGVTQTPRYLIKTRGQQVTLSCSPISGHRSVSWYQQTPGQGLQFLFEYFSETQRNKGNFPGRFSGRQFSNSRSEMNVSTLELGDSALYLCASSSGVNQETQYFGPGTRLLVL.

CDR3 protein: CAANRVNTEAFF. In DNA, the CDR3 is TGTGCAGCAAACAGGGTTAACACTGAAGCTTTCTTT. This chain joins TRBV6-6 and TRBJ1-1; TRBD1 is a possible D gene (6 bases). The CDR3 extends over 12 amino acids. Germline V gene lookup returns CDR1 MNHNY and CDR2 SVGAGI (reference sequence).

The CDR3 sequence is CASSLTPAYGANTEAFF. The CDR3 DNA is TGTGCCAGCAGCTTAACCCCCGCCTATGGGGCGAACACTGAAGCTTTCTTT. This chain uses TRBV7-9 with TRBJ1-1; weak D call: TRBD1 (5 bases). The CDR3 length is 17 residues. CDR1 and CDR2 from the germline V gene are SEHNR and FQNEAQ (reference sequence). Trimming left V 2 bases short and J 1 base short, with 17 bases between.

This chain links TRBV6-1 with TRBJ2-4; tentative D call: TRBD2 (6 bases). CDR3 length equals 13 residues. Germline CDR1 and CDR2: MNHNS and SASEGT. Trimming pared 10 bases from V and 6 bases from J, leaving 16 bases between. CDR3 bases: TGTGCCACCAAAGGGGAGGCGGCAAACATTCAGTACTTC. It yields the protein CATKGEAANIQYF.

This chain's CDR3 is CASSLRQGQTDTQYF. The DNA of the CDR3 is TGCGCCAGCAGCTTACGACAGGGGCAAACAGATACGCAGTATTTT. V and J are TRBV5-1 and TRBJ2-3; 8 nucleotides match TRBD1. CDR1 SGHRS and CDR2 YFSETQ come from the germline V gene. The CDR3 spans 15 residues. V shed 2 bases and J 3 bases; nucleotides not matched to a gene: 5.